The next 17 T cell receptor beta chains were all read from a single sample in a study of blood T cell repertoires in COVID-19. Sequencing was performed with immunoSEQ multiplex PCR; in TCRdb, only in-frame clones are kept and a portion is missing. The table records approximately 160,000 clones, around 84% of them present only once. Input material: PBMCs or T cells enriched from blood (not recorded which). Receptors were obtained from a man aged 50-59 years who had recovered from COVID-19.

The CDR3 loop reads CASSQSVGTPTTNEKLFF. CDR3 nucleotides: TGCGCCAGCAGTCAATCAGTCGGGACACCCACAACTAATGAAAAACTGTTTTTT. The V and J genes are TRBV23-1 and TRBJ1-4, with TRBD1 as a possible D gene (6 bases). TRBV23-1 is an ORF; its function is uncertain. V dropped 0 bases and J dropped 0 bases, with 14 bases sitting between them. This CDR3 spans 18 amino acids.

The rearrangement joins TRBV28 to TRBJ2-5; tentative D call: TRBD2 (6 bases). The length of the CDR3 is 13 residues. V lost 3 bases and J lost 5, with 10 bases in between. Germline V gives CDR1 MDHEN, CDR2 SYDVKM. The DNA for the CDR3 is TGTGCCAGCAGTTTGGTTGGGGGGGAGACCCAGTACTTC. Protein product: CASSLVGGETQYF.

V usage is TRBV5-1 and J usage is TRBJ2-7; 10 nucleotides line up with TRBD1. V lost 7 bases, J lost 2 bases, and 6 bases stayed unmatched. The CDR3 spans 14 residues. The germline V gene encodes CDR1 SGHRS and CDR2 YFSETQ. This chain's CDR3 is CASGAGTGAYEQYF. CDR3 nucleotides: TGCGCCAGCGGGGCCGGGACAGGGGCCTACGAGCAGTACTTC.

The chain links TRBV18 to TRBJ2-5; D possibly corresponds to TRBD1 (6 bases). The CDR3 runs 13 residues. Germline V gene data show CDR1 as KGHSH and CDR2 as LQKENI. Trimming stripped 2 bases from V and 5 bases from J, with 9 bases between. As DNA, the CDR3 is TGTGCCAGCTCACCAAACAGGGTGGAGACCCAGTACTTC. Translated, it gives CASSPNRVETQYF.

The genes are TRBV27 and TRBJ1-6; D might be TRBD1 (6 bases). The CDR3 is 17 amino acids. Germline V gene sequence: CDR1 MNHEY, CDR2 SMNVEV (reference sequence). V was pared by 2 bases and J by 3 bases, with 14 bases between. CDR3 residues: CASSLLSQGNYNSPLHF. The CDR3 nucleotides read TGTGCCAGCAGTTTACTTAGCCAGGGGAACTATAATTCACCCCTCCACTTT.

The CDR3 DNA reads as TGTGCCAGCAGCGCGGGACAGCAGAACACTGAAGCTTTCTTT. This codes for CASSAGQQNTEAFF. The genes are TRBV9 and TRBJ1-1; 7 bases map to TRBD1. The CDR3 has 14 amino acids. CDR1 is SGDLS, CDR2 YYNGEE, per germline. V dropped 3 bases and J dropped 1; count of bases not matched to a gene: 3. Supplemented by reference TRBV9 and TRBJ1-1, the full variable domain reads DSGVTQTPKHLITATGQRVTLRCSPRSGDLSVYWYQQSLDQGLQFLIQYYNGEERAKGNILERFSAQQFPDLHSELNLSSLELGDSALYFCASSAGQQNTEAFFGQGTRLTVV.

This clone is medium-sized (0.01 to 0.1%) within its sample. V and J are TRBV7-9 and TRBJ1-5; TRBD1 matches at 7 bases. Germline lookup yields CDR1 SEHNR and CDR2 FQNEAQ (reference sequence). CDR3 size: 16 residues. V gave up 5 bases and J gave up 3 bases; unmatched junction bases: 10. The CDR3 coding sequence is TGTGCCAGCAGCAGACAGGGTCTGTTCCCCAATCAGCCCCAGCATTTT. Translated: CASSRQGLFPNQPQHF.

The gene calls are TRBV9 and TRBJ2-3; tentatively, D is TRBD2 (5 bases). CDR3 size: 14 residues. V shed 3 bases and J shed 4 bases, with 12 bases lying between them. Germline V lookup: CDR1 SGDLS, CDR2 YYNGEE. The CDR3 bases are TGTGCCAGCAGCGGAGGGTATAGCGCAGATACGCAGTATTTT. Encoded protein: CASSGGYSADTQYF.

V and J are TRBV7-8 and TRBJ1-2, with a possible D match to TRBD1 (5 bases). Germline values: CDR1 SGHVS, CDR2 FQNEAQ. The length of the CDR3 is 13 residues. V was trimmed by 5 bases and J by 0 bases, leaving 7 bases between them. As DNA, the CDR3 is TGTGCCAGCAGCCCGACAGCTAACTATGGCTACACCTTC. Its translation: CASSPTANYGYTF.

This clone turned up a few times. This chain connects TRBV5-5 to TRBJ2-7; 7 bases align to TRBD1. CDR1 is SGHKS and CDR2 is YYEKEE in the germline V gene (reference sequence). The CDR3 has 15 amino acids. V shed 4 bases and J 1 base; nucleotides not matched to a gene: 8. This CDR3 reads CASSPLMDRSYEQYF. The DNA for the CDR3 is TGTGCCAGCAGCCCCTTAATGGACAGGTCCTACGAGCAGTACTTC.

This clone occurred once. The rearrangement links TRBV24-1 to TRBJ2-6, with a weak D call TRBD1 (6 bases). Trimming stripped 4 bases from V and 0 bases from J, with 15 bases between. The germline gives CDR1 KGHDR, CDR2 SFDVKD. There are 18 residues in the CDR3. The CDR3 is CATSDRHDRTSGANVLTF. For the CDR3, the DNA is TGTGCCACCAGTGACCGTCACGACAGGACCTCTGGGGCCAACGTCCTGACTTTC.

The gene calls are TRBV10-3 and TRBJ1-5; 8 nucleotides line up with TRBD1. This CDR3 is built from 15 residues. The V gene end was trimmed by 6 bases and the J gene end by 4 bases; junction bases not matched to a gene: 8. The germline gives CDR1 ENHRY, CDR2 SYGVKD. CDR3 amino acids: CAISKTGDRNQPQHF. The CDR3 DNA sequence: TGTGCCATCAGCAAGACAGGGGACAGAAATCAGCCCCAGCATTTT.

Points on this clone: Other DNA variants within this sample encode the same CDR3. This chain joins TRBV2 and TRBJ1-4, with a possible D match to TRBD1 (5 bases). With 6 bases removed from V and 2 bases from J, the gap between germline ends came to 10 bases. The V gene's germline CDR1 is SNHLY and CDR2 FYNNEI. The CDR3 spans 14 residues. In nucleotides, the CDR3 is TGTGCCAGCAGGGGGACTGCTACTAATGAAAAACTGTTTTTT. Residues: CASRGTATNEKLFF. The whole variable domain, filled in from reference TRBV2 and TRBJ1-4, reads EPEVTQTPSHQVTQMGQEVILRCVPISNHLYFYWYRQILGQKVEFLVSFYNNEISEKSEIFDDQFSVERPDGSNFTLKIRSTKLEDSAMYFCASRGTATNEKLFFGSGTQLSVL.

The chain couples TRBV4-1 to TRBJ2-1, with D possibly being TRBD2 (6 bases). CDR3 length equals 15 residues. Trimming removed 4 bases at V and 3 bases at J, with 13 bases between. Germline loops: CDR1 MGHRA, CDR2 YSYEKL. CDR3 sequence: CASSRRQDYYNEQFF. DNA of the CDR3: TGCGCCAGCAGCCGCCGGCAGGACTACTACAATGAGCAGTTCTTC.

The chain is built from TRBV7-6 and TRBJ1-1, with D tentatively TRBD1 (5 bases). In germline, CDR1 is SGHVS, CDR2 FNYEAQ. The CDR3 is 16 residues long. The germline V and J ends were trimmed by 0 bases and 4 bases, with 15 bases remaining between them. The CDR3 protein is CASSLAGEGWVTEAFF. CDR3 nucleotide sequence: TGTGCCAGCAGCTTAGCGGGGGAGGGTTGGGTCACTGAAGCTTTCTTT.

The chain joins TRBV16 to TRBJ1-5, with TRBD1 matching over 9 bases. The length of the CDR3 is 17 residues. Germline V gene sequence: CDR1 KGHSY, CDR2 FQNENV. V shed 0 bases and J 7 bases; nucleotides not matched to a gene: 10. DNA for the CDR3: TGTGCCAGCAGCCAATCAGGGGGACAGGGCGGTGGCCAGCCCCAGCATTTT. This codes for CASSQSGGQGGGQPQHF.

The CDR3 DNA follows: TGCAGCCATCGGCAGGAAAGCACAGATACGCAGTATTTT. Encoded protein: CSHRQESTDTQYF. J is TRBJ2-3 and V is TRBV29-1; unclear D gene. Germline CDR1 reads SQVTM; CDR2 reads ANQGSEA. Trimming shortened V by 8 bases and J by 0 bases, and 12 bases separated the two germline ends. This CDR3 contains 13 residues.